This is a list of T cell receptor beta chains from one sample in a study of identical twins. TCRdb ran MiXCR on the 5' RACE reads and lists one entry per CDR3 protein. The data contain roughly 750,000 distinct CDR3 sequences, around 20% of them singletons. These sequences were also reported in another study, on T cells expressing NK-cell markers.

The sample was PBMCs. These receptors were obtained from a woman aged 18 to 35 in good health. Both conserved end residues are trimmed from each CDR3.

J gene,V gene,CDR3 protein
TRBJ1-2,TRBV12-3/TRBV12-4,AIQGAVYGYT
TRBJ2-4,TRBV20-1,SGYREKNIQY
TRBJ2-7,TRBV7-9,ASSLVVTPTYEQY
TRBJ2-2,TRBV6-4,ASSARDGGELF
TRBJ2-5,TRBV5-1,ASKVGQLEETQY
TRBJ1-2,TRBV20-1,SARWGDGYT
TRBJ1-1,TRBV5-1,ASSFSDRAEAF
TRBJ1-1,TRBV12-3/TRBV12-4,ASSLAFGHNTEAF
TRBJ2-2,TRBV5-1,ASSLDRANTGELF
TRBJ2-5,TRBV7-2,ASSLVWREGETQY
TRBJ2-7,TRBV20-1,SAPGTGVGEQY
TRBJ2-7,TRBV3-1,ASSQRPGLTHYEQY
TRBJ2-3,TRBV12-3/TRBV12-4,ASSTPGTASTDTQY
TRBJ2-4,TRBV20-1,SASVRVGNIQY
TRBJ1-2,TRBV15,ATSTHNFTPGTVNYGYT
TRBJ2-3,TRBV6-5,ASSYSQRRLAGSDTQY
TRBJ1-2,TRBV9,ANSPPDRGPGYT
TRBJ2-1,TRBV14,ASSPGGRHFNEQF
TRBJ2-1,TRBV5-5,AISPGRNEQF
TRBJ1-2,TRBV14,ASSQAGGNGYT
TRBJ2-2,TRBV12-3/TRBV12-4,ASSNRLAAGQDGELF
TRBJ2-5,TRBV9,ASSVYRGLLEETQY
TRBJ1-2,TRBV7-2,ASSSDTGAGYT
TRBJ2-3,TRBV20-1,SASPGLAGEGDTQY
TRBJ2-7,TRBV20-1,SASSLQTYEQY
TRBJ1-5,TRBV20-1,SAPSQGAGQPQH
TRBJ1-2,TRBV6-5,ASSYRSDYGYT
TRBJ2-7,TRBV27,ATGTLKGEQY
TRBJ1-1,TRBV29-1,SVVRRGAEAF
TRBJ2-1,TRBV6-1,ASSPGLAGGPHEQF
TRBJ1-1,TRBV10-3,AISESTMNTEAF
TRBJ2-1,TRBV5-1,ASSLPRYNEQF
TRBJ1-3,TRBV28,ASSQTAGNTIY
TRBJ1-1,TRBV9,ASSVASPYTSTEAF
TRBJ2-6,TRBV7-2,ASTSISSGANVLT
TRBJ2-3,TRBV24-1,ATSDSASGFRDTQY
TRBJ2-1,TRBV4-1,AISQPRLAGGNEQF
TRBJ2-7,TRBV6-2/TRBV6-3,ASSYGGRAYEQY
TRBJ2-3,TRBV7-2,ASSYAGGPNTQY
TRBJ2-1,TRBV10-3,AISGKFGDSYNEQF
TRBJ2-7,TRBV29-1,SARDTTSYEQY